A single TCR beta chain is shown here with its context. The data belong to a study of Tregs in tolerant kidney transplant recipients. TCRdb keeps only in-frame clones here, not all; method: immunoSEQ multiplex PCR. The top ten hold about 0.35% of the sample, which has 100,000 to 120,000 clones, roughly 89% seen once. There are 15 residues in the CDR3. The V gene's germline CDR1 is SGHRS and CDR2 YFSETQ. V trimming: 1 base; J trimming: 4 bases; junction bases outside the gene matches: 3. This receptor was identified in a human donor who received a combined kidney and bone marrow transplant. The chain uses TRBV5-1 and TRBJ2-3, with 10 bases identical to TRBD2. The material was CD4+ T cells from blood, obtained before the transplant. CDR3 bases: TGCGCCAGCAGCTTGACTAGCGGGGTCCCAGATACGCAGTATTTT. Protein product: CASSLTSGVPDTQYF.